The rows below give T cell receptor beta chains drawn from one sample of a study of cytomegalovirus exposure and HLA in healthy donors. Clones were sequenced by immunoSEQ multiplex PCR, and TCRdb holds only the in-frame ones, with some missing. The table gives tens of thousands of clones; the top ten clones make up 1.5% of it. Sample: PBMCs. The origin of the receptors is a woman aged 60-70 years in good health and CMV-seronegative. CDR3s include the opening cysteine and the closing phenylalanine or tryptophan. A D gene is named only where the DNA matches it firmly.

TRBV5-4	TRBJ2-1	TRBD2	TGTGCCAGCAGCCCTAGCGGAATCTCCTACAATGAGCAGTTCTTC	CASSPSGISYNEQFF
TRBV7-2	TRBJ2-7	TRBD2	TGTGCCAGCAGCTTAGAGGGCGGGAGGTACGAGCAGTACTTC	CASSLEGGRYEQYF
TRBV2	TRBJ2-2	TRBD2	TGTGCCAGCAGTGAGGGGACTATTACCACCGGGGAGCTGTTTTTT	CASSEGTITTGELFF
TRBV5-6	TRBJ2-7	TRBD1	TGTGCCAGCAGCTTGGATAACTACAGGGGATCCTCGGGCTACGAGCAGTACTTC	CASSLDNYRGSSGYEQYF
TRBV9	TRBJ1-1	-	TGTGCCAGCAGCGTGGGGCAGTCTCTCACTGAAGCTTTCTTT	CASSVGQSLTEAFF
TRBV28	TRBJ1-6	TRBD1	TGTGCCAGCAGTACACCCGGCAGAACAGGGGGCGGGTATAATTCACCCCTCCACTTT	CASSTPGRTGGGYNSPLHF
TRBV6-5	TRBJ1-2	TRBD1	TGTGCCAGCCGACAGGGGCGTCGGGACTATGGCTACACCTTC	CASRQGRRDYGYTF
TRBV19	TRBJ2-3	-	TGTGCCAGTAGTACTGATGGCGATACGCAGTATTTT	CASSTDGDTQYF
TRBV19	TRBJ2-5	-	TGTGCCAGTAGTATGACACTTGGGGAGACCCAGTACTTC	CASSMTLGETQYF
TRBV4-1	TRBJ1-1	-	TGCGCCAGCAGCCAAGACGTCAGGACTGAAGCTTTCTTT	CASSQDVRTEAFF
TRBV28	TRBJ2-4	-	TGTGCCAGCAGTTCCCACAGCAAAAACATTCAGTACTTC	CASSSHSKNIQYF
TRBV30	TRBJ1-1	-	TGTGCCTGGAGTGCCCTTAGAACCGGTGAAGCTTTCTTT	CAWSALRTGEAFF
TRBV28	TRBJ2-3	TRBD2	TGTGCCAGCAGTTACGTAGGAGCGGGAGGGTCAGATACGCAGTATTTT	CASSYVGAGGSDTQYF
TRBV7-7	TRBJ2-2	-	TGTGCTAGCAGCATTGACTCCACCGGGGAGCTGTTTTTT	CASSIDSTGELFF
TRBV5-4	TRBJ2-2	TRBD1	TGTGCCAGCAGCCTAGACAGGGCCTTCGACACCGGGGAGCTGTTTTTT	CASSLDRAFDTGELFF